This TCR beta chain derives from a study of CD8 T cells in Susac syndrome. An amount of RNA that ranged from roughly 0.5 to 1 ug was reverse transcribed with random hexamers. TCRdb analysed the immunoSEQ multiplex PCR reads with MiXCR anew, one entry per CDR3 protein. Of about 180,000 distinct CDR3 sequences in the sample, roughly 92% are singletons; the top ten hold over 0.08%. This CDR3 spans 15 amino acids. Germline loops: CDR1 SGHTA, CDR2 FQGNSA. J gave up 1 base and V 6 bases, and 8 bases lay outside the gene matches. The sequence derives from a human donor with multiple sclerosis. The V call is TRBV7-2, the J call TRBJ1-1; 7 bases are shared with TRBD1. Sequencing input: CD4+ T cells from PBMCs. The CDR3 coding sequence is TGTGCCAGCAGTTTAACCGGGACAGCGAACACTGAAGCTTTCTTT. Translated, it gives CASSLTGTANTEAFF.